The clone carrying this T cell receptor (beta chain) was detected a few times. Germline assignment: CDR1 SGDLS and CDR2 YYNGEE. V shed 4 bases, J shed 6 bases, and the junction held 7 bases outside the gene matches. The CDR3 extends over 14 amino acids. This entry comes from a study of blood T cell repertoires in COVID-19. The overall study: The origin of the acute and convalescent COVID-19 samples was the United States, Italy and Spain.

Profiled with immunoSEQ multiplex PCR; TCRdb holds only in-frame clones, not every one. This table has about 150,000 clones, about four fifths appearing once. The rearrangement joins TRBV9 to TRBJ1-5, with TRBD1 matching 7 bases. The TCR sequence derives from a man in his 70s who had recovered from COVID-19. Specimen: peripheral blood. Written as DNA, the CDR3 is TGTGCCAGCAGCTTTACAGGGGACGGTCAGCCCCAGCATTTT. Translating it yields CASSFTGDGQPQHF.